The clone carrying this TCR beta chain has just a few counts. This record belongs to a study of T cells in localized non-small cell lung cancer. The method was immunoSEQ multiplex PCR; TCRdb's version includes in-frame clones alone and lacks a portion of them. This repertoire shows 20,000 to 25,000 clones, approximately 86% found once; its top ten account for 5% to 6.5%. Germline CDR1 and CDR2: LGHNA and YSLEER. The CDR3 length is 17 residues. V lost 0 bases and J lost 4; bases outside the gene matches: 9. This chain joins TRBV4-3 and TRBJ2-1; 7 nucleotides match TRBD1. The source is an older male donor with stage II squamous cell lung carcinoma. The source material was peripheral blood, sampled before any cancer treatment. Here the CDR3 DNA reads TGCGCCAGCAGCCAAGACCCTACCGGGACAGCATACAATGAGCAGTTCTTC. Translated, it gives CASSQDPTGTAYNEQFF.